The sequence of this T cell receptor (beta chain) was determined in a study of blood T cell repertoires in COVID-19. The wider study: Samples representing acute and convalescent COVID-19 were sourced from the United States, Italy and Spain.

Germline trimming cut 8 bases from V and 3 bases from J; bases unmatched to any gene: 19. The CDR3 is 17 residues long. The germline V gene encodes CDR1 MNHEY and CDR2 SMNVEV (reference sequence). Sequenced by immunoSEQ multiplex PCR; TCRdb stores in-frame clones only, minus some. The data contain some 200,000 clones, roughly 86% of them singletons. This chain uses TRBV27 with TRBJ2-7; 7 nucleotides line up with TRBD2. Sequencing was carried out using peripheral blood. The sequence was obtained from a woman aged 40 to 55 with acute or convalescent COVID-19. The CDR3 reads CASLNAGWRENGYEQYF. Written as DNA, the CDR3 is TGTGCCAGCTTAAACGCAGGGTGGCGGGAGAACGGCTACGAGCAGTACTTC.